The 27 T cell receptor beta chains reported below all come from one sample, sequenced in a study of beta chain features in type 1 diabetes. Their antigens remain unidentified. General study results and limits: Moderate yet significant TCRB CDR3 shortening was seen in Type 1 diabetes patients in all four CD4+ subsets.

Expressed TCRB transcripts were sequenced, since all the RNA that had been isolated was reverse transcribed. Clones were sequenced by immunoSEQ multiplex PCR, and TCRdb holds only the in-frame ones, with some missing. The sample includes some 660,000 clones, more than 13% of them seen just once. The sample was naive CD4+ T cells from blood. The source is a young man with type 1 diabetes.

The sample holds a few counts of this clone. The genes are TRBV6-1 and TRBJ2-5; 10 positions match TRBD2. Germline V gene lookup returns CDR1 MNHNS and CDR2 SASEGT. The CDR3 is 13 residues long. J lost 5 bases, V lost 6 bases, and 3 bases had no gene match. In DNA, the CDR3 is TGTGCCAGCAGCGGGACTAGCGTGGAGACCCAGTACTTC. This gives the protein CASSGTSVETQYF.

The chain uses TRBV30 and TRBJ1-6, with D possibly TRBD1 on 5 matching bases. V was shortened by 3 bases and J by 10 bases, with 13 bases between the two germline ends. The CDR3 contains 13 residues. Per germline, CDR1 GTSNPN and CDR2 SVGIG (reference sequence). The CDR3 DNA sequence: TGTGCCTGGAGGGGGACGGTGCTATCACCCCTCCACTTT. Translating it yields CAWRGTVLSPLHF.

V gene TRBV10-3 combines with J gene TRBJ2-3; D may be TRBD1 (6 bases). Germline V gene data show CDR1 as ENHRY and CDR2 as SYGVKD. V lost 6 bases, J lost 1 base, and 14 bases lay in between. The CDR3 is 15 amino acids. CDR3 nucleotide sequence: TGTGCCATCAGGCAGGGGCTAGAGGGCACAGATACGCAGTATTTT. Translating it yields CAIRQGLEGTDTQYF.

This clone was observed a few times. The chain couples TRBV19 to TRBJ1-1; D gene unclear. CDR1 LNHDA and CDR2 SQIVND come from the germline V gene (reference sequence). The CDR3 is 11 amino acids. Trimming removed 6 bases from V and 3 bases from J, with 5 bases in between. The CDR3 protein is CASRRDTEAFF. Written as DNA, the CDR3 is TGTGCCAGTAGGAGGGACACTGAAGCTTTCTTT.

The V call is TRBV5-4, the J call TRBJ2-1; 10 positions match TRBD1. V lost 4 bases to trimming and J lost 3 bases; unmatched junction nucleotides: 7. The CDR3 extends over 16 amino acids. CDR1 and CDR2 (germline): SGHNT, YYREEE (reference sequence). Here the CDR3 reads CASSADRGIFYNEQFF. The DNA for the CDR3 is TGTGCCAGCAGCGCGGACAGGGGGATTTTCTACAATGAGCAGTTCTTC.

In this sample, this clone turned up a few times. This chain joins TRBV29-1 and TRBJ2-1, with D hard to call. CDR3 length: 12 amino acids. CDR1 SQVTM and CDR2 ANQGSEA come from the germline V gene. The ends were cut back, 4 bases at V and 13 bases at J, with 17 bases in the middle. The CDR3 spells CSVGGSQVAQFF. CDR3 DNA sequence: TGCAGCGTTGGCGGATCCCAGGTAGCCCAGTTCTTC.

This CDR3 is CASTKEGGQALIYGYTF. Written as DNA, the CDR3 is TGTGCCAGCACTAAGGAAGGGGGACAGGCCCTTATCTATGGCTACACCTTC. The chain links TRBV28 to TRBJ1-2, with 8 positions matching TRBD1. The CDR3 length is 17 residues. Germline V CDR1 and CDR2: MDHEN, SYDVKM. The V and J ends lost 7 bases and 4 bases, in that order; junction bases with no gene match: 17.

J is TRBJ2-1 and V is TRBV5-1; no clear D gene. The V end was cut by 6 bases, the J end by 5 bases, with 15 bases between. CDR1 SGHRS and CDR2 YFSETQ come from the germline V gene. The CDR3 totals 14 residues. CDR3 DNA sequence: TGCGCCAGCAATTCGTGGACCGAGAACAATGAGCAGTTCTTC. It is translated as CASNSWTENNEQFF.

There are a few counts of this clone. V and J are TRBV21-1 and TRBJ2-1; the DNA was not used to check the table's D call, TRBD2. TRBV21-1 is tagged as a pseudogene. The CDR3 extends over 15 amino acids. The CDR3: CASSGLRLVEGEQFF. In nucleotides, the CDR3 is TGTGCCAGCAGCGGTTTGAGGCTCGTGGAGGGTGAGCAGTTCTTC.

This clone was counted only a few times. The chain combines TRBV30 with TRBJ1-1, with TRBD1 matching over 9 bases. The CDR3 runs to 14 residues. After removal of 4 bases from V and 4 bases from J, the junction contained 7 bases not matched to a gene. The V gene's germline CDR1 is GTSNPN and CDR2 SVGIG (reference sequence). CDR3 sequence reads: CAWKTGQGITEAFF. Written as DNA, the CDR3 is TGTGCCTGGAAGACCGGACAGGGGATCACTGAAGCTTTCTTT. The variable domain in full, with the rest retrieved from reference TRBV30 and TRBJ1-1, is SQTIHQWPATLVQPVGSPLSLECTVEGTSNPNLYWYRQAAGRGLQLLFYSVGIGQISSEVPQNLSASRPQDRQFILSSKKLLLSDSGFYLCAWKTGQGITEAFFGQGTRLTVV.

This clone was found a few times. The rearrangement links TRBV6-5 to TRBJ2-2; the match to TRBD2 covers 8 bases. Germline CDR1 reads MNHEY; CDR2 reads SVGAGI. J was trimmed by 5 bases and V by 0 bases; bases with no gene match: 5. The CDR3 is 16 amino acids. The CDR3 DNA reads TGTGCCAGCAGTTACTCCAGCGGGAGTAGAACCGGGGAGCTGTTTTTT. Translated, it gives CASSYSSGSRTGELFF.

Only a few counts were recorded for this clone. Written as DNA, the CDR3 is TGTGCCAGCACGGGCCGGACAGGGCACCGCACAGATACGCAGTATTTT. This gives the protein CASTGRTGHRTDTQYF. This sequence joins TRBV2 and TRBJ2-3, with 8 bases aligning to TRBD1. Germline lookup yields CDR1 SNHLY and CDR2 FYNNEI. The CDR3 runs to 16 residues. V was clipped by 7 bases and J by 1 base; unmatched bases: 10.

This clone has a handful of counts. The rearrangement links TRBV4-2 to TRBJ2-7; possible D gene TRBD2, 5 bases. V was cut by 0 bases and J by 6 bases, with 15 bases left in between. CDR1 is LGHNA, CDR2 YNFKEQ, per germline. The CDR3 extends over 15 amino acids. CDR3 amino acids: CASSQDAAGVGEQYF. The DNA of the CDR3 is TGTGCCAGCAGCCAAGATGCGGCGGGTGTGGGCGAGCAGTACTTC.

The chain carries TRBV9 and TRBJ2-5; D is perhaps TRBD1 or TRBD2 (5 bases each). In germline, CDR1 is SGDLS, CDR2 YYNGEE. The CDR3 totals 15 residues. V shed 4 bases and J shed 5 bases, with 18 bases lying between them. The CDR3 spells CASSPDSGPVETQYF. The DNA for the CDR3 is TGTGCCAGCAGCCCAGACAGCGGACCTGTGGAGACCCAGTACTTC.

This clone has only a few counts. The chain recombines TRBV18 with TRBJ1-1, with 11 bases matching TRBD1. The junction had 3 bases not matched to a gene; V was cut back by 3 bases and J by 0 bases. CDR3 length: 16 amino acids. Germline V gives CDR1 KGHSH, CDR2 LQKENI. As DNA, the CDR3 is TGTGCCAGCTCACCGGGGACAGGGGGTATGAACACTGAAGCTTTCTTT. As protein: CASSPGTGGMNTEAFF. Full variable domain (missing parts from reference TRBV18 and TRBJ1-1): NAGVMQNPRHLVRRRGQEARLRCSPMKGHSHVYWYRQLPEEGLKFMVYLQKENIIDESGMPKERFSAEFPKEGPSILRIQQVVRGDSAAYFCASSPGTGGMNTEAFFGQGTRLTVV.

In its sample, this clone was seen a few times. The gene calls are TRBV12-5 and TRBJ2-3; no firm D call. Germline CDR1 and CDR2: LGHNT and FRNRAP. The CDR3 totals 14 residues. V lost 8 bases and J 1 base, leaving 13 bases between the germline ends. DNA of the CDR3: TGTGCTAGTTCCTTACGACTGGGCACAGATACGCAGTATTTT. Its protein product is CASSLRLGTDTQYF.

There are a few counts of this clone. The chain has TRBV4-1 and TRBJ2-2, with 14 bases lining up with TRBD2. The V gene's germline CDR1 is MGHRA and CDR2 YSYEKL. V dropped 2 bases and J dropped 7; count of bases not matched to a gene: 6. The CDR3 is 17 amino acids. The chain's CDR3 is CASSQRLAGGPGGELFF. The CDR3 DNA reads TGCGCCAGCAGCCAACGACTAGCGGGAGGGCCCGGCGGGGAGCTGTTTTTT.

The DNA for the CDR3 is TGCGCCAGCAGCTTGACGGGTCTCGGAAGCACCGGGGAGCTGTTTTTT. As protein: CASSLTGLGSTGELFF. The chain is built from TRBV5-1 and TRBJ2-2, with D unresolved. CDR3 length: 16 residues. Germline CDR1 and CDR2: SGHRS and YFSETQ. The V and J ends lost 1 base and 4 bases respectively, with 14 bases between them.

This clone was counted between two and nine times. This sequence joins TRBV2 and TRBJ2-3; D may be TRBD2 (5 bases). Trimming took 7 bases from V and 0 from J, leaving 17 bases between them. The CDR3 extends over 16 amino acids. Germline lookup yields CDR1 SNHLY and CDR2 FYNNEI. The CDR3 nucleotides read TGTGCCAGCATCATACAACGGGATTTGAGCACAGATACGCAGTATTTT. Translating it yields CASIIQRDLSTDTQYF.

This clone was counted between two and nine times. The CDR3 region has the DNA TGTGCCAGCAGCGCTGGGGGGGTGGGAAAGGGTCTCCGCAATGAGCAGTTCTTC. Amino acid sequence: CASSAGGVGKGLRNEQFF. The gene calls are TRBV9 and TRBJ2-1; 7 positions match TRBD2. Germline V gives CDR1 SGDLS, CDR2 YYNGEE. V lost 3 bases and J lost 6; bases outside the gene matches: 18. The CDR3 contains 18 residues.

This clone has a handful of counts. The chain uses TRBV9 and TRBJ2-7; D gene ambiguous. Deletions cut 0 bases from V and 4 bases from J, with 14 bases between. The CDR3 is made up of 15 amino acids. Per germline, CDR1 SGDLS and CDR2 YYNGEE. The CDR3 protein is CASSVDESFRYEQYF. CDR3 DNA sequence: TGTGCCAGCAGCGTAGATGAGTCGTTCAGGTACGAGCAGTACTTC.

The chain combines TRBV13 with TRBJ2-1, with 8 bases identical to TRBD1. The CDR3 extends over 15 amino acids. Trimming removed 5 bases from V and 0 bases from J; junction bases left unmatched: 3. Germline loops: CDR1 PRHDT, CDR2 FYEKMQ (reference sequence). The CDR3 nucleotides are TGTGCCAGCAGCGCCGACAGGGGCTCCTACAATGAGCAGTTCTTC. This gives the protein CASSADRGSYNEQFF.

The chain is built from TRBV6-1 and TRBJ2-3; 7 positions match TRBD1. The CDR3 runs 15 residues. V shed 2 bases and J 3 bases; nucleotides not matched to a gene: 5. The germline V gene encodes CDR1 MNHNS and CDR2 SASEGT. CDR3 bases: TGTGCCAGCAGTGAAAGACAGGGAATTACAGATACGCAGTATTTT. Translated, it gives CASSERQGITDTQYF.

V is TRBV4-2 and J is TRBJ2-3; no definite D call. Per the germline V gene, CDR1 is LGHNA and CDR2 is YNFKEQ. The V end lost 3 bases, the J end lost 4 bases, and 5 bases lay between the germline ends. CDR3 length: 12 residues. CDR3 protein: CASSQPADTQYF. CDR3 nucleotide sequence: TGTGCCAGCAGCCAGCCCGCAGATACGCAGTATTTT.

This rearrangement joins TRBV28 to TRBJ2-2; the match to TRBD1 covers 7 bases. The germline CDR1 and CDR2 sequences are MDHEN and SYDVKM. Losses at the gene ends were 4 bases for V and 8 bases for J; bases not matched to a gene: 4. CDR3 length equals 13 residues. The CDR3 protein is CASSSGGRGELFF. The CDR3, as DNA: TGTGCCAGCAGTTCAGGGGGTCGTGGGGAGCTGTTTTTT.

This clone was seen a handful of times. The chain joins TRBV14 to TRBJ2-1; D remains unclear. Germline values: CDR1 SGHDN, CDR2 FVKESK. CDR3 size: 13 residues. V was pared by 1 base and J by 4 bases, with 5 bases between. This CDR3 is CASSQGWYNEQFF. The CDR3 DNA reads as TGTGCCAGCAGCCAAGGATGGTACAATGAGCAGTTCTTC. The variable domain in full, with the rest retrieved from reference TRBV14 and TRBJ2-1, is EAGVTQFPSHSVIEKGQTVTLRCDPISGHDNLYWYRRVMGKEIKFLLHFVKESKQDESGMPNNRFLAERTGGTYSTLKVQPAELEDSGVYFCASSQGWYNEQFFGPGTRLTVL.

The chain is built from TRBV7-2 and TRBJ2-3, with 11 nucleotides matching TRBD2. Germline V lookup: CDR1 SGHTA, CDR2 FQGNSA. The V gene end was trimmed by 1 base and the J gene end by 4 bases; junction bases not matched to a gene: 10. The CDR3 runs 18 residues. The CDR3 bases are TGTGCCAGCAGCTTAGGGGTAGCGGGAGGGCCTCCCGCAGATACGCAGTATTTT. This sequence encodes CASSLGVAGGPPADTQYF.